These T cell receptor beta chains were read from a single sample in a study of blood T cell repertoires in COVID-19. This table comes from immunoSEQ multiplex PCR, and its TCRdb copy is limited to in-frame clones, with some not included. The sample contains 88,000 or so clones, about 80% of which appear only once. The source material was peripheral blood. Receptor source: a human donor in a cohort sampled during active COVID-19. Both conserved end residues are trimmed from each CDR3. The order of the fields is J gene, D gene, V gene, CDR3 protein. D genes are given only for firm matches.

TRBJ2-2,.,TRBV28,ASSFAQTNTGELF
TRBJ2-1,TRBD2,TRBV7-6,ASSFAPSGGSHNEQF
TRBJ2-6,.,TRBV9,ASSARTSSGANVLT
TRBJ2-1,.,TRBV19,ASTTSGGNEQF
TRBJ2-5,TRBD2,TRBV5-1,ASSLGRGVEETQY
TRBJ2-7,TRBD1,TRBV9,ASSIQTGIGDEQY
TRBJ1-4,.,TRBV11-3,ASSQTATNEKLF
TRBJ2-5,.,TRBV12-3/TRBV12-4,ASSLVLRGQY
TRBJ2-1,.,TRBV29-1,SVEAQYNEQF
TRBJ1-6,.,TRBV3-1/TRBV3-2,ASSQDLSPLH
TRBJ1-6,.,TRBV6-1,ASSDGDNSPLH
TRBJ2-7,TRBD2,TRBV3-1/TRBV3-2,ASSPRGREASSYEQY
TRBJ2-1,TRBD2,TRBV9,ASSGSGSSYNEQF
TRBJ1-2,TRBD1,TRBV14,ASSRVQGNYGYT
TRBJ2-1,TRBD2,TRBV30,AWSVLGTSGDNEQF
TRBJ2-3,TRBD2,TRBV11-1,ASSIGLAGADTQY
TRBJ1-2,.,TRBV5-1,ASSLDITNYGYT
TRBJ1-1,.,TRBV6-5,ASSKREVGNTEAF
TRBJ1-5,TRBD1,TRBV18,ASSPSQGAQPQH
TRBJ1-2,.,TRBV6-5,ASSLQTGSYT
TRBJ2-3,.,TRBV28,ASVGSAGKADTQY
TRBJ2-2,TRBD2,TRBV2,ASASSGTNTGELF
TRBJ2-1,TRBD2,TRBV7-8,ASSLVLAANEQF
TRBJ1-2,TRBD1,TRBV5-1,ASSVGQGYGYT
TRBJ1-3,TRBD1,TRBV19,ASSIEDRAGNTIY
TRBJ1-6,.,TRBV30,AWTLGTHSSPLH
TRBJ1-1,TRBD1,TRBV7-2,ASSSDRASPEAF
TRBJ2-2,TRBD1,TRBV5-4,ASSPPGQPNTGELF
TRBJ1-5,.,TRBV18,ASSLAESNQPQH
TRBJ1-3,.,TRBV12-5,ASGTGSSGNTIY
TRBJ1-3,.,TRBV21-1,ASSGRPAGTGPGNTIY
TRBJ1-1,.,TRBV16,ASSQSGGTTEAF
TRBJ2-3,TRBD1,TRBV3-1/TRBV3-2,ASSQPGQGVPAGTDTQY
TRBJ2-4,.,TRBV10-3,AISEGALAKNIQY
TRBJ2-7,.,TRBV20-1,SASAQEQY
TRBJ1-3,TRBD1,TRBV6-1,ASSVPTGGLSGNTIY
TRBJ1-3,TRBD1,TRBV11-3,ASSLMGQGADTIY
TRBJ1-6,.,TRBV4-2,ASSQAGPLRESPLH
TRBJ1-6,TRBD1,TRBV5-6,ASSLLGTGGDDSPLH
TRBJ2-2,.,TRBV6-5,AGDTPGTGELF
TRBJ1-2,.,TRBV19,ASKGSANYGYT